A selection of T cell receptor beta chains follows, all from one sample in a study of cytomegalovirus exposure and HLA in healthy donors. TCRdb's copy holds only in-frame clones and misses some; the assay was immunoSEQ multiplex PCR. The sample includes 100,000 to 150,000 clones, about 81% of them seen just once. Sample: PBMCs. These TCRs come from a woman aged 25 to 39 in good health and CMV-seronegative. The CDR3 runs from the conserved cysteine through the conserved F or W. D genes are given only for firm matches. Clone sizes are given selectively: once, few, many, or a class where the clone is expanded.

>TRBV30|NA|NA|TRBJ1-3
CAWSAGQSSGNTIYF
TGTGCCTGGAGTGCCGGACAGAGCTCTGGAAACACCATATATTTT
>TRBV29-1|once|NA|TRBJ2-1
CSVGQDNEQFF
TGCAGCGTTGGACAAGACAATGAGCAGTTCTTC
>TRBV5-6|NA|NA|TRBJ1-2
CASSSGQSYGYTF
TGTGCCAGCAGCTCAGGACAGTCATATGGCTACACCTTC
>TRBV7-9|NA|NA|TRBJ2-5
CASSPGLGRETQYF
TGTGCCAGCAGCCCGGGACTGGGGCGAGAGACCCAGTACTTC
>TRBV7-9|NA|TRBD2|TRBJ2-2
CASSQSGRRVGELFF
TGTGCCAGCAGCCAAAGCGGGAGACGAGTCGGGGAGCTGTTTTTT
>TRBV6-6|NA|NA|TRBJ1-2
CASTKRDTTLYGYTF
TGTGCCAGCACCAAACGGGACACCACTCTCTATGGCTACACCTTC
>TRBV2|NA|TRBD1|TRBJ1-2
CASTWQGDYGYTF
TGTGCCAGCACCTGGCAGGGGGACTATGGCTACACCTTC
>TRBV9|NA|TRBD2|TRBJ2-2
CASSVGGLAGTGELFF
TGTGCCAGCAGCGTAGGCGGACTAGCGGGGACCGGGGAGCTGTTTTTT
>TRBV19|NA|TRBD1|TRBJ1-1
CASSTRQGGTEAFF
TGTGCCAGTAGTACCAGACAGGGCGGCACTGAAGCTTTCTTT
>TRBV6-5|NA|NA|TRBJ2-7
CASSYSRQNYEQYF
TGTGCCAGCAGTTACTCGCGGCAGAACTACGAGCAGTACTTC
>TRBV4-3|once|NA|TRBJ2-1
CASSQDRASDRNEQFF
TGCGCCAGCAGCCAAGATCGGGCTAGCGATCGGAATGAGCAGTTCTTC
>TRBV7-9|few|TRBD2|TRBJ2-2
CASSLSGRDTGELFF
TGTGCCAGCAGCCTTAGCGGGAGGGACACCGGGGAGCTGTTTTTT
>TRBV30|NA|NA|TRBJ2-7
CAWSAGGVYEQYF
TGTGCCTGGAGTGCCGGGGGAGTCTACGAGCAGTACTTC
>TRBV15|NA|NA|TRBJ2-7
CATSRDLSYEQYF
TGTGCCACCAGCAGAGACTTGTCCTACGAGCAGTACTTC
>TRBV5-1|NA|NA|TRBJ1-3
CASSLETSSGNTIYF
TGCGCCAGCAGCTTGGAGACAAGCTCTGGAAACACCATATATTTT
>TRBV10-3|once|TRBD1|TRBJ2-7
CAIRASGTAPYEQYF
TGTGCCATCAGGGCCTCCGGGACAGCACCGTACGAGCAGTACTTC
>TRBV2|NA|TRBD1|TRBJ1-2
CASSRTTGGRDYGYTF
TGTGCCAGCAGCCGCACGACAGGGGGCAGGGACTATGGCTACACCTTC